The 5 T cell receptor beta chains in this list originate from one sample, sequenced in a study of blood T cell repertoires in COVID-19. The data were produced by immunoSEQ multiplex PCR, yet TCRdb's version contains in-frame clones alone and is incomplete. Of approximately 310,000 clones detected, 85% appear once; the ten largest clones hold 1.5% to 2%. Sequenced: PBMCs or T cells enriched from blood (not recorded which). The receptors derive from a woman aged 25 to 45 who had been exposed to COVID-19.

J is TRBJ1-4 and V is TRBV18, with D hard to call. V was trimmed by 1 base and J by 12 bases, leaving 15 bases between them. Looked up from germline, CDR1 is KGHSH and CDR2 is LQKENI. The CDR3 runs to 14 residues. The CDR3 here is CASSPQSRGKELFF. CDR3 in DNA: TGTGCCAGCTCACCACAGAGTAGAGGAAAGGAACTGTTTTTT.

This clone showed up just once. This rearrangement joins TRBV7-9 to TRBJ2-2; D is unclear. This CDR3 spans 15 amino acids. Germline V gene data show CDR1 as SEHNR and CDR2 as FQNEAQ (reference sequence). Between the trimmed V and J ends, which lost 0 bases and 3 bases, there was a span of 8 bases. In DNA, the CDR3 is TGTGCCAGCAGCTTAGCTCTGCGGTACACCGGGGAGCTGTTTTTT. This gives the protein CASSLALRYTGELFF.

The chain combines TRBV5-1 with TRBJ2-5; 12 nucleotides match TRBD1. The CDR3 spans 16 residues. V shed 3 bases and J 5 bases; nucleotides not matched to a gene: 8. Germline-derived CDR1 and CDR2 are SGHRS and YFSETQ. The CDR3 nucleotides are TGCGCCAGCAGCTCCGGGACAGGGGGCGCCGGGGAGACCCAGTACTTC. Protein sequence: CASSSGTGGAGETQYF.

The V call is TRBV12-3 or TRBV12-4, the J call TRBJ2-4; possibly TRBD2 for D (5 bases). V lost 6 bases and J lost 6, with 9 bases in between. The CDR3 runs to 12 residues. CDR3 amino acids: CASSRTRNIQYF. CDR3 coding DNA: TGTGCCAGCAGCCGTACTAGAAACATTCAGTACTTC.

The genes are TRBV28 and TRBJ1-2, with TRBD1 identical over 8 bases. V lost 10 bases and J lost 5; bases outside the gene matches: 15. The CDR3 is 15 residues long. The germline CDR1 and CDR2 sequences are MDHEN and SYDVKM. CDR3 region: CAILGDRNLPYGYTF. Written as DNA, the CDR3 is TGTGCCATCCTCGGGGACAGGAACCTTCCTTATGGCTACACCTTC.